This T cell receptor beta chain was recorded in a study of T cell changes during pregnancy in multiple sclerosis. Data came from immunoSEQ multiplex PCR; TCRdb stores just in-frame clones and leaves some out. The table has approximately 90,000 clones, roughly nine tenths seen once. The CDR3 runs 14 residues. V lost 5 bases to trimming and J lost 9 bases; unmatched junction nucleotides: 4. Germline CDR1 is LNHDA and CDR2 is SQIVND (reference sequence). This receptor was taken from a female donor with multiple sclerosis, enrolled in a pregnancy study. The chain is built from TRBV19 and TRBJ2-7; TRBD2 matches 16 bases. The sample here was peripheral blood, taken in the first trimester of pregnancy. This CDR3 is CASSAGTSGRGQYF. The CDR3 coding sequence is TGTGCCAGTAGTGCCGGGACTAGCGGGAGGGGGCAGTACTTC.